The 23 T cell receptor beta chains below all came from one sample that was sequenced in a study of CD8 T cells in Susac syndrome. RNA, at about 0.45 to 1 ug, was reverse transcribed with random hexamers. Each CDR3 protein gets one entry after TCRdb re-called the immunoSEQ multiplex PCR reads with MiXCR. The sample carries 150,000 or so distinct CDR3 sequences, 95% recorded once. Sequences were obtained from CD4+ T cells from PBMCs. The receptors shown here come from a human donor with Susac syndrome.

This clonotype has only one observation. The V call is TRBV12-3 or TRBV12-4, the J call TRBJ2-3; TRBD2 matches 12 bases. The CDR3 is made up of 15 amino acids. J lost 6 bases, V lost 5 bases, and 6 bases had no gene match. For the CDR3, the DNA is TGTGCCAGCAGTCTTGGACTAGCGGGAATTGATACGCAGTATTTT. Translated: CASSLGLAGIDTQYF.

This chain links TRBV28 with TRBJ2-5; D is perhaps TRBD1 (6 bases). The CDR3 is 12 amino acids. CDR1 and CDR2 (germline): MDHEN, SYDVKM. The V gene lost 3 bases and the J gene lost 13 bases, with 15 bases spanning the gap. This chain's CDR3 is CASSFGQFGPYF. The CDR3, as DNA: TGTGCCAGCAGTTTCGGACAGTTTGGTCCGTACTTC.

The chain has TRBV6-5 and TRBJ2-5, with D hard to call. Trimming left V 8 bases short and J 5 bases short, with 18 bases between. The germline gives CDR1 MNHEY, CDR2 SVGAGI. The CDR3 contains 14 residues. The CDR3 is CASRPRQSRETQYF. CDR3 sequence (DNA): TGTGCCAGCCGGCCCCGGCAGTCCAGGGAGACCCAGTACTTC.

V and J are TRBV20-1 and TRBJ1-2; D uncertain. Trimming removed 5 bases from V and 2 bases from J, with 15 bases in between. The CDR3 runs to 14 residues. The V gene's germline CDR1 is DFQATT and CDR2 SNEGSKA (reference sequence). CDR3 protein: CSAPSTPPNYGYTF. The CDR3 nucleotides are TGCAGTGCTCCGAGTACTCCTCCGAACTATGGCTACACCTTC.

The chain uses TRBV30 and TRBJ2-1, with D perhaps matching TRBD1 (6 bases). V dropped 0 bases and J dropped 10 bases, with 10 bases sitting between them. CDR1 GTSNPN and CDR2 SVGIG come from the germline V gene (reference sequence). The CDR3 totals 12 residues. CDR3: CAWSVQGTEQFF. CDR3 bases: TGTGCCTGGAGTGTACAAGGGACAGAGCAGTTCTTC.

The chain uses TRBV20-1 and TRBJ2-3, with D perhaps TRBD1 or TRBD2 (7 bases each). V was trimmed by 6 bases and J by 1 base, leaving 20 bases between them. Looked up from germline, CDR1 is DFQATT and CDR2 is SNEGSKA (reference sequence). The CDR3 totals 16 residues. CDR3 residues: CSATSTAGTGTDTQYF. CDR3 coding DNA: TGCAGTGCCACATCCACAGCGGGGACAGGCACAGATACGCAGTATTTT.

The chain carries TRBV2 and TRBJ2-1; 7 positions agree with TRBD1. The V gene end was trimmed by 6 bases and the J gene end by 15 bases; junction bases not matched to a gene: 11. Looked up from germline, CDR1 is SNHLY and CDR2 is FYNNEI. The CDR3 covers 12 residues. The CDR3 spells CASSLGQPVSFF. DNA of the CDR3: TGTGCCAGCAGCCTGGGACAGCCCGTGTCGTTCTTC.

The CDR3 loop reads CASTSGARSVTDTQYF. CDR3 nucleotides: TGTGCCAGCACTTCCGGGGCCCGAAGCGTCACAGATACGCAGTATTTT. V and J are TRBV2 and TRBJ2-3; the D call may be TRBD1 or TRBD2 (5 bases each). V lost 7 bases, J lost 2 bases, and 19 bases lay in between. Looked up from germline, CDR1 is SNHLY and CDR2 is FYNNEI. The CDR3 consists of 16 residues.

The chain recombines TRBV28 with TRBJ2-5, with 8 bases lining up with TRBD2. V shed 3 bases, J shed 5 bases, and the junction held 11 bases outside the gene matches. Germline CDR1 and CDR2: MDHEN and SYDVKM. CDR3 length: 16 amino acids. CDR3 residues: CASSFLGRTGGETQYF. In DNA, the CDR3 is TGTGCCAGCAGTTTTTTAGGACGCACGGGGGGGGAGACCCAGTACTTC.

The chain recombines TRBV10-3 with TRBJ1-5; TRBD1 agrees at 10 bases. CDR3 length equals 13 residues. J gave up 5 bases and V 6 bases, and 1 base lay outside the gene matches. The germline gives CDR1 ENHRY, CDR2 SYGVKD. The CDR3 loop is CAIRDRGDQPQHF. DNA of the CDR3: TGTGCCATCAGGGACAGGGGGGATCAGCCCCAGCATTTT.

This chain uses TRBV3-1 with TRBJ2-5; no reliable D call. The CDR3 loop spans 15 amino acids. CDR1 LGHDT and CDR2 YNNKEL come from the germline V gene (reference sequence). Between the trimmed V and J ends, which lost 2 bases and 3 bases, there was a span of 13 bases. CDR3 amino acids: CASSQFRILKETQYF. CDR3 DNA: TGTGCCAGCAGCCAATTTCGGATCCTTAAAGAGACCCAGTACTTC.

This chain joins TRBV24-1 and TRBJ2-1; the match to TRBD1 covers 7 bases. Germline loops: CDR1 KGHDR, CDR2 SFDVKD. Trimming at V came to 4 bases and at J to 7 bases, leaving 3 bases not matched to a gene. CDR3 length: 13 residues. CDR3 sequence: CATSDPGGNEQFF. CDR3 bases: TGTGCCACCAGTGACCCAGGGGGTAATGAGCAGTTCTTC.

The chain joins TRBV4-2 to TRBJ2-7; 13 bases line up with TRBD2. This CDR3 has 16 amino acids. The J segment lost 3 bases and the V segment lost 4 bases, leaving 6 bases of the junction unmatched. CDR1 and CDR2 from the germline V gene are LGHNA and YNFKEQ. As DNA, the CDR3 is TGTGCCAGCAGCCTGCGGACTAGCGGGAGTTTCTACGAGCAGTACTTC. Its protein product is CASSLRTSGSFYEQYF.

The chain links TRBV7-9 to TRBJ2-6, with D unresolved. The CDR3 totals 18 residues. The germline CDR1 and CDR2 sequences are SEHNR and FQNEAQ (reference sequence). V lost 5 bases and J lost 1, with 18 bases in between. Written as DNA, the CDR3 is TGTGCCAGCAGCCCTCTCGTCGGCAGGCGATCTGGGGCCAACGTCCTGACTTTC. Translated, it gives CASSPLVGRRSGANVLTF.

V and J are TRBV29-1 and TRBJ2-5; 10 bases map to TRBD2. With V trimmed by 2 bases and J by 0 bases, 6 bases remained unmatched. The germline CDR1 and CDR2 sequences are SQVTM and ANQGSEA. The CDR3 totals 16 residues. CDR3 DNA sequence: TGCAGCGTTGAAAAGGGAGCGGGGGGGTACCAAGAGACCCAGTACTTC. This codes for CSVEKGAGGYQETQYF.

This rearrangement joins TRBV7-9 to TRBJ2-3, with D perhaps matching TRBD2 (5 bases). The CDR3 has 15 amino acids. Germline V gene lookup returns CDR1 SEHNR and CDR2 FQNEAQ (reference sequence). Between the trimmed V and J ends, which lost 4 bases and 3 bases, there was a span of 14 bases. In DNA, the CDR3 is TGTGCCAGCAGCTCGGACCGGAGGAGGACAGATACGCAGTATTTT. As protein: CASSSDRRRTDTQYF.

The rearrangement joins TRBV7-9 to TRBJ2-2; the match to TRBD2 covers 13 bases. Germline CDR1 and CDR2: SEHNR and FQNEAQ (reference sequence). Trimming took 5 bases from V and 6 from J; bases not matched to a gene: 3. CDR3 length equals 15 residues. The CDR3, as DNA: TGTGCCAGCAGCCTACTAGCGGGAGGGCCCGGGGAGCTGTTTTTT. Encoded protein: CASSLLAGGPGELFF.

This chain connects TRBV30 to TRBJ2-1; D not certain. V was cut by 1 base and J by 5 bases, with 12 bases left in between. CDR1 is GTSNPN and CDR2 is SVGIG in the germline V gene (reference sequence). The CDR3 spans 14 residues. The CDR3 DNA sequence: TGTGCCTGGAGTGAGGTGGGGATGCACAATGAGCAGTTCTTC. Amino acid sequence: CAWSEVGMHNEQFF.

J is TRBJ2-5 and V is TRBV3-1; D is possibly TRBD1 or TRBD2 (5 bases each). Germline V gene data show CDR1 as LGHDT and CDR2 as YNNKEL (reference sequence). V was pared by 7 bases and J by 5 bases, with 11 bases between. This CDR3 has 12 amino acids. This CDR3 reads CASTRGGETQYF. CDR3 coding DNA: TGTGCCAGCACCCGGGGCGGGGAGACCCAGTACTTC.

This chain joins TRBV12-5 and TRBJ1-2, with a weak D call TRBD1 (6 bases). The CDR3 runs to 15 residues. Germline V gene lookup returns CDR1 LGHNT and CDR2 FRNRAP. V gave up 5 bases and J gave up 8 bases, with 21 bases separating them. The CDR3 loop is CASGLPSGGPGGYTF. Written as DNA, the CDR3 is TGTGCTAGTGGTCTTCCTTCGGGGGGGCCGGGCGGCTACACCTTC.

The chain is built from TRBV20-1 and TRBJ2-2, with a weak D call TRBD2 (7 bases). Trimming shortened V by 1 base and J by 5 bases, and 14 bases separated the two germline ends. Germline V gene sequence: CDR1 DFQATT, CDR2 SNEGSKA (reference sequence). This CDR3 spans 15 amino acids. CDR3 amino acids: CSARVAGAETGELFF. CDR3 in DNA: TGCAGTGCTAGAGTGGCGGGGGCAGAGACCGGGGAGCTGTTTTTT.

This chain uses TRBV29-1 with TRBJ1-5, with 7 bases that match TRBD1. The V gene's germline CDR1 is SQVTM and CDR2 ANQGSEA. Unmatched junction bases numbered 15, after V lost 7 bases and J lost 6 bases. This CDR3 spans 15 amino acids. CDR3 in amino acids: CSAEGGKGGFQPQHF. The CDR3 DNA sequence: TGCAGCGCCGAAGGAGGGAAAGGGGGCTTTCAGCCCCAGCATTTT.

This clonotype appeared once. The chain links TRBV29-1 to TRBJ2-3; 10 nucleotides line up with TRBD1. Germline V gives CDR1 SQVTM, CDR2 ANQGSEA. This CDR3 comprises 13 residues. V trimming: 5 bases; J trimming: 9 bases; junction bases outside the gene matches: 8. In DNA, the CDR3 is TGCAGCGTTTTAAGCCGGGACAGGGGAACGCAGTATTTT. The encoded protein is CSVLSRDRGTQYF.